The present T cell receptor (beta chain) was sequenced within a study of control samples from healthy donors and cancer patients. Repertoires were generated with immunoSEQ multiplex PCR, while TCRdb's copy carries only in-frame clones and drops some. The repertoire holds under 150,000 clones, 85% to 90% seen once, with over 6.5% in the top ten. The CDR3 consists of 13 residues. The germline V and J ends were trimmed by 3 bases and 1 base, with 7 bases remaining between them. The chain carries TRBV12-3 or TRBV12-4 and TRBJ2-7; either TRBD1 or TRBD2 may supply D (5 bases each). The sample taken for sequencing was PBMCs. This receptor was taken from a man aged 50 to 60 with head and neck cancer. The CDR3 coding sequence is TGTGCCAGCAGTTTGGGGGTTTCCTACGAGCAGTACTTC. Translated, it gives CASSLGVSYEQYF.